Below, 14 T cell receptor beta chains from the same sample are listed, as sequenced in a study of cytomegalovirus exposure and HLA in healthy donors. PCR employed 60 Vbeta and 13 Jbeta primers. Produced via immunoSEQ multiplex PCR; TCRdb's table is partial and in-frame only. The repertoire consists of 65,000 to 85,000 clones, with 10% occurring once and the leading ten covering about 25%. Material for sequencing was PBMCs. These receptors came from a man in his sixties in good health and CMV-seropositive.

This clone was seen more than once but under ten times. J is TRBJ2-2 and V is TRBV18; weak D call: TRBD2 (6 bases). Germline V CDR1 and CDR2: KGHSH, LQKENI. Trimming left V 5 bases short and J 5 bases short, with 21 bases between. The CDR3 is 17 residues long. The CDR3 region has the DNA TGTGCCAGCTCAGCCCTTGGCGGCCAGGCGGGGACCGGGGAGCTGTTTTTT. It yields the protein CASSALGGQAGTGELFF.

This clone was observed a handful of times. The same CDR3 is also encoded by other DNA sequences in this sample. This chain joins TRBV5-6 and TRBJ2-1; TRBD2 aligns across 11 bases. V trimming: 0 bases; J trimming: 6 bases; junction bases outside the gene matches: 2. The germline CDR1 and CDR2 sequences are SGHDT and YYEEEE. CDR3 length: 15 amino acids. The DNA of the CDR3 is TGTGCCAGCAGCTTGGGGCTAGCGGGAGGCAATGAGCAGTTCTTC. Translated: CASSLGLAGGNEQFF.

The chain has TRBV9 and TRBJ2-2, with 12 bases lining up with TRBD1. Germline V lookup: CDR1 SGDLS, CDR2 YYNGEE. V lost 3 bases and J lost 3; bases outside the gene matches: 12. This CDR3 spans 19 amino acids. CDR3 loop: CASSGSGQGARLDTGELFF. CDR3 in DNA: TGTGCCAGCAGCGGGTCGGGACAGGGGGCGAGGTTAGACACCGGGGAGCTGTTTTTT.

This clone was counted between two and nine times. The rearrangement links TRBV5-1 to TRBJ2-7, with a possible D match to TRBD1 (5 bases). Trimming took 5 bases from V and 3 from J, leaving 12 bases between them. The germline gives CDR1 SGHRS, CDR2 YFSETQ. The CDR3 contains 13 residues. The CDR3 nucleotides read TGCGCCAGCAGGCAACCGACAGACTACGAGCAGTACTTC. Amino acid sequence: CASRQPTDYEQYF.

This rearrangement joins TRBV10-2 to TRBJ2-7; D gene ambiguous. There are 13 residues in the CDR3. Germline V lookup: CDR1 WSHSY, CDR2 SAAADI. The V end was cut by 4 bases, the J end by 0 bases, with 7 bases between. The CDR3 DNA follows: TGCGCCAGCAGTGTGGGCAGCTCCTACGAGCAGTACGTC. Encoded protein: CASSVGSSYEQYV.

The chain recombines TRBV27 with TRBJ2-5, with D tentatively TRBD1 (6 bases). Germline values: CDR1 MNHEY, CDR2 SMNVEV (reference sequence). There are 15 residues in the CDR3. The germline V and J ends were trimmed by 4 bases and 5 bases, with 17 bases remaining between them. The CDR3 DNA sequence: TGTGCCAGCAGTTCCTCCACAGGGTTGAAGGAGACCCAGTACTTC. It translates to CASSSSTGLKETQYF.

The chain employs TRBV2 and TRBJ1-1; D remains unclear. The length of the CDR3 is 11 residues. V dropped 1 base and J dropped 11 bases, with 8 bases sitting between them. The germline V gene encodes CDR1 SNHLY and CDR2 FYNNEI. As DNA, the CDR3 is TGTGCCAGCAGTGAAGAGGGAGGGGCTTTCTTT. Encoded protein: CASSEEGGAFF.

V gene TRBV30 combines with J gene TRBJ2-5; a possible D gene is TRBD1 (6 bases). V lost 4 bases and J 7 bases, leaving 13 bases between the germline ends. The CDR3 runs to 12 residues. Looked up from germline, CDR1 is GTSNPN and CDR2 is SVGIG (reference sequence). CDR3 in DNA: TGTGCCTGGACCGAAACAGGGATGACCCAGTACTTC. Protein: CAWTETGMTQYF. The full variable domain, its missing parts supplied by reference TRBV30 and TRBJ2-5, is SQTIHQWPATLVQPVGSPLSLECTVEGTSNPNLYWYRQAAGRGLQLLFYSVGIGQISSEVPQNLSASRPQDRQFILSSKKLLLSDSGFYLCAWTETGMTQYFGPGTRLLVL.

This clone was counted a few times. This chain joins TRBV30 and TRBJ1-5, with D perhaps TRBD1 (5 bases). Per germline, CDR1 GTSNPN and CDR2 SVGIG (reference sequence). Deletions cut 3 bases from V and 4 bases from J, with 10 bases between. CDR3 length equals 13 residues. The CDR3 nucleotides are TGTGCCTGGAGGGGGGGAGGAAATCAGCCCCAGCATTTT. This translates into CAWRGGGNQPQHF. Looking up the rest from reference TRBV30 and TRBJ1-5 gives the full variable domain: SQTIHQWPATLVQPVGSPLSLECTVEGTSNPNLYWYRQAAGRGLQLLFYSVGIGQISSEVPQNLSASRPQDRQFILSSKKLLLSDSGFYLCAWRGGGNQPQHFGDGTRLSIL.

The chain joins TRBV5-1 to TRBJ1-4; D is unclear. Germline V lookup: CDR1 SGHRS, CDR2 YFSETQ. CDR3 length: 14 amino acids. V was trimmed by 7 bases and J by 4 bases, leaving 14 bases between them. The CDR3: CASGNGEFNEKLFF. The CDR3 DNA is TGCGCCAGCGGCAACGGGGAGTTTAATGAAAAACTGTTTTTT.

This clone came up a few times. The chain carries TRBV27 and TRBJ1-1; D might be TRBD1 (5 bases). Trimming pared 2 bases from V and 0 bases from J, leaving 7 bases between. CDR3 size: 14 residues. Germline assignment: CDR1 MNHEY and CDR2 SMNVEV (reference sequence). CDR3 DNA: TGTGCCAGCAGTTTAGCAGGGATGAACACTGAAGCTTTCTTT. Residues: CASSLAGMNTEAFF.

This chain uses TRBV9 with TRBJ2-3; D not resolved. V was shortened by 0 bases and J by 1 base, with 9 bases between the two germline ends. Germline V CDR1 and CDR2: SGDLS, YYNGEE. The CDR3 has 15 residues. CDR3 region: CASSVAQGGTDTQYF. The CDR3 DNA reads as TGTGCCAGCAGCGTAGCCCAAGGAGGCACAGATACGCAGTATTTT.

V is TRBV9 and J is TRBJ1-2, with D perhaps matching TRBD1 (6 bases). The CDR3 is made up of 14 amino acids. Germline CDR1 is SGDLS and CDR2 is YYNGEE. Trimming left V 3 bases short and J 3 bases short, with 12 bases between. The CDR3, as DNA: TGTGCCAGCAGCGCTCTACAGGGACACTATGGCTACACCTTC. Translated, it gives CASSALQGHYGYTF.

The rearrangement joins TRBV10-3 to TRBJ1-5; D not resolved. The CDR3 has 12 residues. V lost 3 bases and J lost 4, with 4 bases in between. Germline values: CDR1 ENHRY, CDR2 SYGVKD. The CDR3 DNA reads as TGTGCCATCAGTGAACAGAATCAGCCCCAGCATTTT. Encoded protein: CAISEQNQPQHF.